Below are 23 T cell receptor beta chains sequenced from a single sample in a study of T cell responses to AZD1222 COVID-19 vaccine. Clones were sequenced by immunoSEQ multiplex PCR, and TCRdb holds only the in-frame ones, with some missing. The sample shows approximately 130,000 clones, almost 85% of them seen only once. Sequencing used peripheral blood, obtained 28 days after the second dose of the MenACWY control vaccine. These receptors were taken from an adult who received the MenACWY meningococcal vaccine as a control.

This chain links TRBV7-2 with TRBJ2-7, with TRBD2 as a possible D gene (7 bases). Germline V gene data show CDR1 as SGHTA and CDR2 as FQGNSA. V lost 6 bases and J 2 bases, leaving 14 bases between the germline ends. This CDR3 has 14 residues. CDR3 amino acids: CASRGEGDPYEQYV. CDR3 DNA sequence: TGTGCCAGCAGGGGGGAGGGGGATCCCTACGAGCAGTACGTC.

J is TRBJ2-5 and V is TRBV5-1; tentatively, D is TRBD2 (6 bases). The V and J ends lost 6 bases and 1 base respectively, with 13 bases between them. This CDR3 comprises 14 residues. CDR1 and CDR2 (germline): SGHRS, YFSETQ. The CDR3 DNA follows: TGCGCCAGCAAGCCCGGGACTGGCCAAGAGACCCAGTACTTC. Translated, it gives CASKPGTGQETQYF.

The gene calls are TRBV6-1 and TRBJ1-6; D is perhaps TRBD1 (6 bases). CDR1 is MNHNS, CDR2 SASEGT, per germline. This CDR3 has 16 amino acids. V lost 4 bases and J 9 bases, leaving 19 bases between the germline ends. In DNA, the CDR3 is TGTGCCAGCAGTGTGGTACAGGCGGGACACGGTTCACCCCTCCACTTT. This sequence encodes CASSVVQAGHGSPLHF.

This chain's CDR3 is CASSLVRRGQINEQFF. The CDR3 nucleotides read TGTGCCAGCAGCTTAGTCCGGCGGGGGCAAATCAATGAGCAGTTCTTC. The chain uses TRBV7-9 and TRBJ2-1, with D possibly TRBD2 on 7 matching bases. Germline V gene lookup returns CDR1 SEHNR and CDR2 FQNEAQ (reference sequence). The CDR3 is 16 residues long. With 1 base removed from V and 6 bases from J, the gap between germline ends came to 16 bases.

This clone was seen a handful of times. The chain carries TRBV19 and TRBJ2-1; D remains ambiguous. This CDR3 comprises 14 residues. Germline assignment: CDR1 LNHDA and CDR2 SQIVND (reference sequence). The V end was cut by 5 bases, the J end by 4 bases, with 12 bases between. CDR3 loop: CASSFSGLYNEQFF. The CDR3 DNA sequence: TGTGCCAGTAGTTTCTCCGGGCTTTACAATGAGCAGTTCTTC.

The V call is TRBV18, the J call TRBJ2-7; D remains unclear. Trimming shortened V by 3 bases and J by 4 bases, and 13 bases separated the two germline ends. Germline CDR1 reads KGHSH; CDR2 reads LQKENI. This CDR3 spans 14 amino acids. The CDR3, as DNA: TGTGCCAGCTCACCTGGAGAGAGTGGATACGAGCAGTACGTC. Protein product: CASSPGESGYEQYV.

V usage is TRBV11-2 and J usage is TRBJ2-7, with D possibly matching TRBD1 (6 bases). Germline CDR1 and CDR2: SGHAT and FQNNGV. Trimming pared 5 bases from V and 1 base from J, leaving 18 bases between. This CDR3 comprises 16 residues. CDR3 protein: CASSLLWGRKSYEQYF. The CDR3 DNA reads TGTGCCAGCAGCCTCCTGTGGGGGCGCAAATCCTACGAGCAGTACTTC.

In its sample, this clone was seen a few times. The chain uses TRBV2 and TRBJ2-7; D might be TRBD1 or TRBD2, each matching 5 bases. The CDR3 contains 11 residues. V was cut by 8 bases and J by 4 bases, with 9 bases left in between. The V gene's germline CDR1 is SNHLY and CDR2 FYNNEI. The CDR3 region has the DNA TGTGCCAGCCGAGGGGTTTACGAGCAGTACTTC. This encodes CASRGVYEQYF.

In its sample, this clone was seen a few times. The chain recombines TRBV29-1 with TRBJ1-1; D might be TRBD1 (5 bases). V gave up 4 bases and J gave up 3 bases, with 15 bases separating them. Germline lookup yields CDR1 SQVTM and CDR2 ANQGSEA. This CDR3 comprises 14 residues. The CDR3 nucleotides read TGCAGCGTTGTCCTCATGGGGCGCGACACTGAAGCTTTCTTT. This sequence encodes CSVVLMGRDTEAFF.

V usage is TRBV30 and J usage is TRBJ1-2; 8 bases align to TRBD1. J was trimmed by 7 bases and V by 6 bases; bases with no gene match: 7. Germline values: CDR1 GTSNPN, CDR2 SVGIG (reference sequence). This CDR3 contains 12 residues. The CDR3 is CACQTGEIGYTF. The CDR3 nucleotides are TGTGCCTGTCAGACAGGGGAGATTGGCTACACCTTC.

V usage is TRBV19 and J usage is TRBJ1-5; D is undetermined. The germline V gene has CDR1 LNHDA and CDR2 SQIVND (reference sequence). The length of the CDR3 is 12 residues. The germline V and J ends were trimmed by 10 bases and 3 bases, with 10 bases remaining between them. CDR3 bases: TGTGCCACCGAGGACCTCAATCAGCCCCAGCATTTT. Translation: CATEDLNQPQHF. Variable domain in full (rest from reference TRBV19 and TRBJ1-5): DGGITQSPKYLFRKEGQNVTLSCEQNLNHDAMYWYRQDPGQGLRLIYYSQIVNDFQKGDIAEGYSVSREKKESFPLTVTSAQKNPTAFYLCATEDLNQPQHFGDGTRLSIL.

This clone was picked up one time. The chain links TRBV6-1 to TRBJ2-1; D not certain. V lost 4 bases and J lost 0, with 13 bases in between. The CDR3 runs to 16 residues. Germline assignment: CDR1 MNHNS and CDR2 SASEGT. DNA for the CDR3: TGTGCCAGCAGTGTAAAAAGCCCGAGCTCCTACAATGAGCAGTTCTTC. Translating it yields CASSVKSPSSYNEQFF.

The chain is built from TRBV7-9 and TRBJ1-2, with D possibly matching TRBD1 (5 bases). Germline V gives CDR1 SEHNR, CDR2 FQNEAQ (reference sequence). Trimming stripped 5 bases from V and 6 bases from J, with 13 bases between. This CDR3 spans 13 amino acids. CDR3 region: CASSLLKGHGYTF. CDR3 DNA sequence: TGTGCCAGCAGCCTATTGAAGGGGCATGGCTACACCTTC.

This clone appeared once. This sequence joins TRBV28 and TRBJ1-1, with D unclear. Looked up from germline, CDR1 is MDHEN and CDR2 is SYDVKM. V was cut by 8 bases and J by 4 bases, with 11 bases left in between. The CDR3 contains 12 residues. CDR3 loop: CASYTFGTEAFF. CDR3 nucleotides: TGTGCCAGCTACACCTTTGGCACTGAAGCTTTCTTT.

The chain links TRBV10-2 to TRBJ1-2; D gene unclear. V was shortened by 11 bases and J by 2 bases, with 18 bases between the two germline ends. Germline V CDR1 and CDR2: WSHSY, SAAADI. This CDR3 contains 14 residues. The CDR3 DNA reads TGCGCCCCAAGGTCCGGCTATAGGAACTATGGCTACACCTTC. Translated: CAPRSGYRNYGYTF.

The V and J genes are TRBV9 and TRBJ1-1; 11 nucleotides match TRBD1. The CDR3 contains 16 residues. With 3 bases clipped from V and 0 bases from J, the junction kept 4 bases outside the gene matches. Germline V gene sequence: CDR1 SGDLS, CDR2 YYNGEE. The CDR3 bases are TGTGCCAGCAGCGCTTGGACAGGGGGCTTGAACACTGAAGCTTTCTTT. It codes for CASSAWTGGLNTEAFF.

This CDR3 reads CASRLEVNQPQHF. As DNA, the CDR3 is TGTGCCAGCAGACTAGAGGTGAATCAGCCCCAGCATTTT. The genes are TRBV6-5 and TRBJ1-5; no firm D call. The germline gives CDR1 MNHEY, CDR2 SVGAGI. This CDR3 has 13 residues. V lost 6 bases to trimming and J lost 4 bases, with 10 bases between them.

The rearrangement uses TRBV21-1 and TRBJ2-2; the DNA was not used to check the table's D call, TRBD1. TRBV21-1 constitutes a pseudogene. The CDR3 is 16 amino acids. The CDR3 sequence: CASSNKTGANTGELFF. The CDR3 DNA reads as TGTGCCAGCAGCAATAAGACAGGGGCGAACACCGGGGAGCTGTTTTTT.

The chain recombines TRBV24-1 with TRBJ1-2; no firm D call. Germline V gives CDR1 KGHDR, CDR2 SFDVKD. The germline V and J ends were trimmed by 4 bases and 8 bases, with 19 bases remaining between them. The CDR3 sequence is 15 residues long. The CDR3 here is CATSESPPGRIGYTF. CDR3 DNA sequence: TGTGCCACCAGTGAATCCCCTCCCGGTCGGATCGGCTACACCTTC.

The chain links TRBV10-3 to TRBJ1-6; D is undetermined. The ends were cut back, 3 bases at V and 7 bases at J, with 13 bases in the middle. Germline V gene data show CDR1 as ENHRY and CDR2 as SYGVKD. CDR3 length: 15 amino acids. Written as DNA, the CDR3 is TGTGCCATCAGTGATAAAGGCCAGTCGAATTCACCCCTCCACTTT. This encodes CAISDKGQSNSPLHF.

V usage is TRBV6-5 and J usage is TRBJ2-1; D unclear. The V gene's germline CDR1 is MNHEY and CDR2 SVGAGI. There are 11 residues in the CDR3. V was trimmed by 2 bases and J by 6 bases, leaving 2 bases between them. The CDR3 DNA follows: TGTGCCAGCAGTTACAGCAATGAGCAGTTCTTC. It translates to CASSYSNEQFF.

The genes are TRBV19 and TRBJ1-2; 9 positions match TRBD1. The J segment lost 4 bases and the V segment lost 9 bases, leaving 6 bases of the junction unmatched. Germline CDR1 is LNHDA and CDR2 is SQIVND (reference sequence). The CDR3 consists of 13 residues. CDR3 sequence (DNA): TGTGCCAGCCTTGGGGACAGGGCCTATGGCTACACCTTC. Residues: CASLGDRAYGYTF.

The chain links TRBV19 to TRBJ1-2, with TRBD1 identical over 9 bases. J lost 3 bases, V lost 8 bases, and 7 bases had no gene match. CDR1 is LNHDA and CDR2 is SQIVND in the germline V gene (reference sequence). The CDR3 contains 14 residues. Here the CDR3 DNA reads TGTGCCAGTTGGACAGGGGACAGAGACTATGGCTACACCTTC. Its protein is CASWTGDRDYGYTF.